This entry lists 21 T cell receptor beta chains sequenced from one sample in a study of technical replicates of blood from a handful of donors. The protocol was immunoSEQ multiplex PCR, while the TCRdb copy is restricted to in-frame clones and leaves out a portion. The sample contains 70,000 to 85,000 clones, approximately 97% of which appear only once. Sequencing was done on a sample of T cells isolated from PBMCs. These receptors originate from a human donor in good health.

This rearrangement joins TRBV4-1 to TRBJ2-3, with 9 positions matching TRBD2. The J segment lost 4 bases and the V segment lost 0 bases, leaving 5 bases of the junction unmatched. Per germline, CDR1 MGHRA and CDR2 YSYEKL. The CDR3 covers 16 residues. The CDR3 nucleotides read TGCGCCAGCAGCCAAGAAGGCGGGAGGGCTTCAGATACGCAGTATTTT. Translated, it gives CASSQEGGRASDTQYF.

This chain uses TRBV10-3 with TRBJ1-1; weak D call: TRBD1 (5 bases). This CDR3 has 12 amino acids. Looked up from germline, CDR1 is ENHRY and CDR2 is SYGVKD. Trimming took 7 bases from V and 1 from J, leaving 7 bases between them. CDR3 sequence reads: CAIKTGNTEAFF. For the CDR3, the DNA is TGTGCCATCAAAACAGGGAACACTGAAGCTTTCTTT.

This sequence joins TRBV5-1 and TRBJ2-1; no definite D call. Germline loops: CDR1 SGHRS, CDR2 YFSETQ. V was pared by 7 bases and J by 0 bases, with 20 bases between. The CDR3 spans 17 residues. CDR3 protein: CASSKESRLSSYNEQFF. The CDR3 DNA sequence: TGCGCCAGCTCAAAGGAATCCCGACTGAGCTCCTACAATGAGCAGTTCTTC.

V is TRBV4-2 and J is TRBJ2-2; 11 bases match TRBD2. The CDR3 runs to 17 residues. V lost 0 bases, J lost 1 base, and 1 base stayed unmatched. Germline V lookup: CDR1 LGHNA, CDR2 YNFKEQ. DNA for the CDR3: TGTGCCAGCAGCCAAGACCTAGCGGGGGGGAACACCGGGGAGCTGTTTTTT. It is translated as CASSQDLAGGNTGELFF.

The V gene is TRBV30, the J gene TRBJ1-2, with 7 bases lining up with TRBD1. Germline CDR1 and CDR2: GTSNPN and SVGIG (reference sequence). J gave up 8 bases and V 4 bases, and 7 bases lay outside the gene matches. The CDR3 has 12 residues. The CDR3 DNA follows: TGTGCCTGGACCGGTCCGGGACAGGGCTACACCTTC. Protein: CAWTGPGQGYTF.

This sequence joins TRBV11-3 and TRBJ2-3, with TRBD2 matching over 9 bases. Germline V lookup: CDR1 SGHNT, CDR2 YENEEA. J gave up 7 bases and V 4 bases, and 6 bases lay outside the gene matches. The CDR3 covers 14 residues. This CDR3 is CASSSVAGVHTQYF. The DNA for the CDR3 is TGTGCCAGCAGCTCAGTAGCGGGGGTCCATACGCAGTATTTT.

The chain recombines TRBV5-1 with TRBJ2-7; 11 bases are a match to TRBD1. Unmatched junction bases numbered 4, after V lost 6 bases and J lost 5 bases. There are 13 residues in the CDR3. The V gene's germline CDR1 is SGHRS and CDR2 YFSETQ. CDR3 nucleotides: TGCGCCAGCAAGGGACAGGGGGACAACGAGCAGTACTTC. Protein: CASKGQGDNEQYF.

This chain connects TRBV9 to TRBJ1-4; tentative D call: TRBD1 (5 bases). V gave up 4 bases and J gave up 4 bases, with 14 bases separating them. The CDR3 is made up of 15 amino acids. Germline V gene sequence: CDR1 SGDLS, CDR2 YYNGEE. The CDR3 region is CASSPGHGVNEKLFF. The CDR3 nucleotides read TGTGCCAGCAGCCCTGGACACGGCGTTAATGAAAAACTGTTTTTT.

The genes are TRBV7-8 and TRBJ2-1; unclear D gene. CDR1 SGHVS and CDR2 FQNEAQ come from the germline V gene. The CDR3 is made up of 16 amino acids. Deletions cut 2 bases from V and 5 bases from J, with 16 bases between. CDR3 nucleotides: TGTGCCAGCAGCTTATTATCGGCTAGATCACACAATGAGCAGTTCTTC. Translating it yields CASSLLSARSHNEQFF.

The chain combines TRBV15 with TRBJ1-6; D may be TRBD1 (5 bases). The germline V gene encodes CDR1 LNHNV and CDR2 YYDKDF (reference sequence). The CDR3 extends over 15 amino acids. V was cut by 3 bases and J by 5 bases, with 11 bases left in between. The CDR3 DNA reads TGTGCCACCAGCAGCCTGGGGCCAAATAATTCACCCCTCCACTTT. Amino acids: CATSSLGPNNSPLHF. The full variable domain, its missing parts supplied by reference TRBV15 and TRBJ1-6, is DAMVIQNPRYQVTQFGKPVTLSCSQTLNHNVMYWYQQKSSQAPKLLFHYYDKDFNNEADTPDNFQSRRPNTSFCFLDIRSPGLGDTAMYLCATSSLGPNNSPLHFGNGTRLTVT.

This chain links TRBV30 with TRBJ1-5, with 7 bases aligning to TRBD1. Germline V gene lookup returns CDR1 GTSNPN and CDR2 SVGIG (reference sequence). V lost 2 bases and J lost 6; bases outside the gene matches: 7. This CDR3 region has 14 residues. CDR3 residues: CAWSSGGGSQPQHF. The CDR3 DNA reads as TGTGCCTGGAGTTCAGGGGGTGGGAGTCAGCCCCAGCATTTT.

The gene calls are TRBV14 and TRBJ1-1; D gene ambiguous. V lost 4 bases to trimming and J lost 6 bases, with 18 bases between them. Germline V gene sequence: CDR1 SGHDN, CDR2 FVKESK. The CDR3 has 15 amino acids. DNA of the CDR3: TGTGCCAGCAGCCCCACCTGGGGAGAGTTCTCTGAAGCTTTCTTT. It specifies CASSPTWGEFSEAFF.

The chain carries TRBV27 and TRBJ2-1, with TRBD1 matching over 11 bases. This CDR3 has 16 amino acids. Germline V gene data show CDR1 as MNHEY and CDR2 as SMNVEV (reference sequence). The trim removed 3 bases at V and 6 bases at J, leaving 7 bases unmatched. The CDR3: CASSFGGGQGANEQFF. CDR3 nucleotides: TGTGCCAGCAGTTTTGGTGGTGGACAGGGGGCCAATGAGCAGTTCTTC.

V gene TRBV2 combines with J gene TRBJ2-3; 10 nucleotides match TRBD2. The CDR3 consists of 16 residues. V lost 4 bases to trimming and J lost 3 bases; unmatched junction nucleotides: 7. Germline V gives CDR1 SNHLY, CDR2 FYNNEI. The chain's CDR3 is CASSVTTSGRTDTQYF. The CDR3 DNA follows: TGTGCCAGCAGTGTCACGACTAGCGGGCGGACAGATACGCAGTATTTT.

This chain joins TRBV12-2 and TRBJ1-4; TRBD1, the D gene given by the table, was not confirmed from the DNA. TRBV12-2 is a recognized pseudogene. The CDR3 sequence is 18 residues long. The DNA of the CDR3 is TGTGCAAGTCGACGAAGGACAGGGGCAGTTGCAACTAATGAAAAACTGTTTTTT. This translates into CASRRRTGAVATNEKLFF.

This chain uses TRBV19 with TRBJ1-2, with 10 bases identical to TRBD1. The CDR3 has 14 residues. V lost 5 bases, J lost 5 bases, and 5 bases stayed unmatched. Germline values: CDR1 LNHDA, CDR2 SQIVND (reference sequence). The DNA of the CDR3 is TGTGCCAGTAGTCCCGGGACAGGGGTTTATGGCTACACCTTC. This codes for CASSPGTGVYGYTF.

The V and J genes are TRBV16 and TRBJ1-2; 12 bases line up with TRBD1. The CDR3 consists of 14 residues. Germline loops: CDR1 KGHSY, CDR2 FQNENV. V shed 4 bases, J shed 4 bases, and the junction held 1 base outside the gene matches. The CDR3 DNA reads TGTGCCAGCAGCCCGGGACAGGGGGCCTATGGCTACACCTTC. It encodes CASSPGQGAYGYTF.

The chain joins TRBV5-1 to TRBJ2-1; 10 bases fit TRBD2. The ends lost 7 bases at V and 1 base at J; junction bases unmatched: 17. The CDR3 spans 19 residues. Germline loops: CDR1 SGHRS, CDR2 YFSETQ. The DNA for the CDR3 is TGCGCCAGCTGGCGAGGGCAGAGCGGGAGGGCCCGATCCTACAATGAGCAGTTCTTC. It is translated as CASWRGQSGRARSYNEQFF.

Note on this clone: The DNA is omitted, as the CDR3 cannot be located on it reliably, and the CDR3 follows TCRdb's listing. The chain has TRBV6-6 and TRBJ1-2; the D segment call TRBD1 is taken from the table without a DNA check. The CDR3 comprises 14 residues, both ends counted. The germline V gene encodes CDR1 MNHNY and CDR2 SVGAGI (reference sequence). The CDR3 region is CASSSSTGSYGYTF.

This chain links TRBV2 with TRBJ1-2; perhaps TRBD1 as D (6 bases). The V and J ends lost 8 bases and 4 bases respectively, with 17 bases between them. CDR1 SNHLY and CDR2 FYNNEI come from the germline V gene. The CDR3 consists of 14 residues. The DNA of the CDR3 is TGTGCCAGCTATGAAGTCGGACAGAGCTATGGCTACACCTTC. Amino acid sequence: CASYEVGQSYGYTF.

CDR3 DNA: TGCAGTGCTAGTCAGGTTGAGCAGTTCTTC. This translates into CSASQVEQFF. This chain connects TRBV20-1 to TRBJ2-1; D not resolved. This CDR3 comprises 10 residues. The V end was cut by 3 bases, the J end by 9 bases, with 6 bases between. Germline values: CDR1 DFQATT, CDR2 SNEGSKA (reference sequence).